Following are 8 T cell receptor beta chains from one sample sequenced in a study of blood T cells in healthy people across ages. A J-beta primer mix and a sample-barcoded 5' primer were used in a second PCR of about 6 to 12 cycles. One entry per CDR3 protein results from TCRdb running MiXCR on the 5' RACE reads. The table lists over 950,000 distinct CDR3 sequences, more than 30% of them singletons. Sequenced: blood. Every receptor here comes from a young man in good health.

In DNA, the CDR3 is TGCGCCAGCAGCTTGGAGAGGGCCAGACAAGAGACCCAGTACTTC. This encodes CASSLERARQETQYF. This chain joins TRBV5-1 and TRBJ2-5; D perhaps matches TRBD2 (5 bases). There are 15 residues in the CDR3. Germline values: CDR1 SGHRS, CDR2 YFSETQ. The V end was cut by 0 bases, the J end by 2 bases, with 11 bases between.

This chain connects TRBV24-1 to TRBJ1-2; no clear D. The CDR3 spans 13 residues. Germline V CDR1 and CDR2: KGHDR, SFDVKD. The V end lost 4 bases, the J end lost 4 bases, and 9 bases lay between the germline ends. CDR3 protein: CATSDPALYGYTF. CDR3 coding DNA: TGTGCCACCAGTGACCCTGCCCTCTATGGCTACACCTTC.

The V and J genes are TRBV7-2 and TRBJ1-2; 7 positions match TRBD1. The CDR3 extends over 13 amino acids. V gave up 5 bases and J gave up 8 bases; unmatched junction bases: 8. Per the germline V gene, CDR1 is SGHTA and CDR2 is FQGNSA. The CDR3 bases are TGTGCCAGCAGCCTCGACAGGGAAAGGGGCTACACCTTC. Residues: CASSLDRERGYTF.

V and J are TRBV7-8 and TRBJ1-4, with D uncertain. The CDR3 contains 14 residues. V gave up 1 base and J gave up 7 bases, with 10 bases separating them. The V gene's germline CDR1 is SGHVS and CDR2 FQNEAQ. DNA of the CDR3: TGTGCCAGCAGCTTAGGACCCTTGGGTGAAAAACTGTTTTTT. Amino acid sequence: CASSLGPLGEKLFF.

V and J are TRBV6-5 and TRBJ2-1, with a tentative D call TRBD2 (7 bases). The germline gives CDR1 MNHEY, CDR2 SVGAGI. The CDR3 runs to 14 residues. Trimming left V 9 bases short and J 8 bases short, with 20 bases between. The CDR3 spells CASTQGGGHDEQFF. The DNA for the CDR3 is TGTGCCAGTACTCAGGGAGGGGGTCACGATGAGCAGTTCTTC.

The chain uses TRBV5-4 and TRBJ1-1; D perhaps matches TRBD1 (6 bases). V lost 6 bases, J lost 0 bases, and 24 bases lay in between. The CDR3 has 18 residues. Germline V gives CDR1 SGHNT, CDR2 YYREEE (reference sequence). CDR3 coding DNA: TGTGCCAGCACCTACCTGGGTGGGCAGGGGCGGTTGAACACTGAAGCTTTCTTT. It translates to CASTYLGGQGRLNTEAFF.

The rearrangement links TRBV30 to TRBJ1-5; tentative D call: TRBD1 (5 bases). The germline gives CDR1 GTSNPN, CDR2 SVGIG (reference sequence). V was pared by 4 bases and J by 3 bases, with 19 bases between. This CDR3 spans 16 amino acids. CDR3 sequence reads: CAWTGVRKDPNQPQHF. CDR3 nucleotides: TGTGCCTGGACGGGGGTTCGGAAAGATCCCAATCAGCCCCAGCATTTT.

The gene calls are TRBV27 and TRBJ1-1; 7 bases map to TRBD1. The J segment lost 4 bases and the V segment lost 8 bases, leaving 16 bases of the junction unmatched. CDR3 length equals 16 residues. Germline V gene sequence: CDR1 MNHEY, CDR2 SMNVEV (reference sequence). Here the CDR3 reads CASVPDVGQGVTEAFF. In nucleotides, the CDR3 is TGTGCCAGCGTACCGGATGTGGGGCAGGGGGTCACTGAAGCTTTCTTT.